Given below is one T cell receptor beta chain in context. The source of the sample is a study of blood T cell repertoires in COVID-19. This table comes from immunoSEQ multiplex PCR, and its TCRdb copy is limited to in-frame clones, with some not included. The table has about 300,000 clones, 89% seen once. V lost 6 bases and J lost 0, with 12 bases in between. CDR3 length: 15 amino acids. The germline CDR1 and CDR2 sequences are MDHEN and SYDVKM. The chain recombines TRBV28 with TRBJ1-5; possible D gene TRBD1, 6 bases. The sample comprised PBMCs or T cells enriched from blood (not recorded which). The TCR sequence derives from a man between 60 and 75 years old who had recovered from COVID-19. CDR3 in amino acids: CASSRGQYSNQPQHF. CDR3 sequence (DNA): TGTGCCAGCAGCCGTGGACAGTATAGCAATCAGCCCCAGCATTTT.